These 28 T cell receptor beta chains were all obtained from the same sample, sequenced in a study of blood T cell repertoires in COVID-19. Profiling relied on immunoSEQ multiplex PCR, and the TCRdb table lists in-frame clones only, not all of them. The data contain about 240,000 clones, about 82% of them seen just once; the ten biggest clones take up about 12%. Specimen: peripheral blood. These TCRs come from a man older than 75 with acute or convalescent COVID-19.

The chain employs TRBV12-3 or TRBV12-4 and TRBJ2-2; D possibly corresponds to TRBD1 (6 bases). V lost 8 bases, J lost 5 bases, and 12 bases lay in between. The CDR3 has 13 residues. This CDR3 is CASGVTGTGELFF. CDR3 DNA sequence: TGTGCCAGCGGTGTAACAGGGACCGGGGAGCTGTTTTTT.

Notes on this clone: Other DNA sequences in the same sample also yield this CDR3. CDR3 DNA: TGTGCCAGCTCACCGAGCCGAACCTACGAGCAGTACTTC. Translation: CASSPSRTYEQYF. V is TRBV18 and J is TRBJ2-7; unclear D gene. The CDR3 is 13 amino acids. Germline lookup yields CDR1 KGHSH and CDR2 LQKENI. The V end lost 3 bases, the J end lost 2 bases, and 8 bases lay between the germline ends.

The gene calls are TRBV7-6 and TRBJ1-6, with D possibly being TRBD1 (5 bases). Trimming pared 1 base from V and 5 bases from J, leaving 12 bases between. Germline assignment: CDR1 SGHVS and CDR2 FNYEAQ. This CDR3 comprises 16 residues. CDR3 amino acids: CASSLGVGRDNSPLHF. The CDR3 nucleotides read TGTGCCAGCAGCTTAGGAGTGGGCAGGGATAATTCACCCCTCCACTTT.

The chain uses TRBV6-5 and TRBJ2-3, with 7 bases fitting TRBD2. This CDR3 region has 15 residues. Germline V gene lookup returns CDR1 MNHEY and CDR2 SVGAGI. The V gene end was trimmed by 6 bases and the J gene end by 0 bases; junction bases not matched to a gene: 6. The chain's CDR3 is CASRKSGTSTDTQYF. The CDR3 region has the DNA TGTGCCAGCAGGAAGAGCGGGACGAGCACAGATACGCAGTATTTT.

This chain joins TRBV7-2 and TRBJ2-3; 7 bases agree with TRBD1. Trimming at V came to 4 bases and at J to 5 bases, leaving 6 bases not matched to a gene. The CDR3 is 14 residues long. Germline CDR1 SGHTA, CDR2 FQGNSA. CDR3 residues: CASSSGQEIDTQYF. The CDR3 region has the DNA TGTGCCAGCAGCTCCGGACAGGAGATAGATACGCAGTATTTT.

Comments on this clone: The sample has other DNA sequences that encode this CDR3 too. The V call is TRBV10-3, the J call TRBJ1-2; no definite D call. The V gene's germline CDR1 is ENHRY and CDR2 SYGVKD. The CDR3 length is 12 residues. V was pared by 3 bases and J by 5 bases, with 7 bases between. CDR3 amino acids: CAISDGGYGYTF. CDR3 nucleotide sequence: TGTGCCATCAGTGACGGCGGATATGGCTACACCTTC.

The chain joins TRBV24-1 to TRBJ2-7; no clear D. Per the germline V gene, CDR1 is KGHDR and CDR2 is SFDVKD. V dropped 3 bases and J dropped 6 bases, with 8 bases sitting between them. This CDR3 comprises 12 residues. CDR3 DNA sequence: TGTGCCACCAGTGATACGCACGGCGAGCAGTACTTC. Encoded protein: CATSDTHGEQYF.

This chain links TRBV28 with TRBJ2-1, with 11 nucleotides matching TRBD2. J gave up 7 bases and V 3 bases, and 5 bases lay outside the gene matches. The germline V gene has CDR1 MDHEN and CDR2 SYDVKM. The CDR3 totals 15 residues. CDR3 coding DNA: TGTGCCAGCAGTTTGCTAGCGGGGGGTAGTAATGAGCAGTTCTTC. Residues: CASSLLAGGSNEQFF.

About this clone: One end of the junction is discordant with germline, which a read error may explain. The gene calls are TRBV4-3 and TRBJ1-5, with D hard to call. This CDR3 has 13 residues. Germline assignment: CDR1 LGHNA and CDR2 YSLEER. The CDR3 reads CASSQDAHTEPAF. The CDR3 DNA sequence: TGCGCCAGCAGCCAAGATGCCCACACCGAACCTGCTTTT.

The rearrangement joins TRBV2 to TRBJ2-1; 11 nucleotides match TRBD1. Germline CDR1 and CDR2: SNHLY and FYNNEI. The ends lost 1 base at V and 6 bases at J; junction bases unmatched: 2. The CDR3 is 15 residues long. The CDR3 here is CASSEEGQGGNEQFF. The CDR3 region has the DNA TGTGCCAGCAGTGAAGAGGGACAGGGGGGCAATGAGCAGTTCTTC.

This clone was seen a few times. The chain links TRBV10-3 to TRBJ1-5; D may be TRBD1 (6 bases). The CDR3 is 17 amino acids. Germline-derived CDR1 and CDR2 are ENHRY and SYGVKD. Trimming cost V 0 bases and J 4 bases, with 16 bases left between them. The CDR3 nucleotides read TGTGCCATCAGTGAGTCGGGGAGGGGGTTAGGAAATCAGCCCCAGCATTTT. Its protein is CAISESGRGLGNQPQHF.

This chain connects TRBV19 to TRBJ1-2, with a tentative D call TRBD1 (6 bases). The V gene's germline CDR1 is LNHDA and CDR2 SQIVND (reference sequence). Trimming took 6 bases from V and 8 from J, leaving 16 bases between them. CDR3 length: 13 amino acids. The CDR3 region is CASRLRGGRGYTF. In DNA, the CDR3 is TGTGCCAGTAGATTGAGGGGGGGCCGCGGCTACACCTTC.

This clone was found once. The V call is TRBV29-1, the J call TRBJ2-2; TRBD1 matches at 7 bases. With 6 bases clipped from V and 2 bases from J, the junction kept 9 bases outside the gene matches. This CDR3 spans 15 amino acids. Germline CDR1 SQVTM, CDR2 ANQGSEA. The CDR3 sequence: CSVGNRGLNTGELFF. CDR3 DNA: TGCAGCGTGGGAAACAGGGGCTTAAACACCGGGGAGCTGTTTTTT.

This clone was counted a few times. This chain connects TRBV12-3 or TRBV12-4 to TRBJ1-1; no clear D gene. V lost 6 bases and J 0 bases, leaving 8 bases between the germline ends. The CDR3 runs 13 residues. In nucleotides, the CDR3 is TGTGCCAGCAGCCCCCTCCTGAACACTGAAGCTTTCTTT. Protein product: CASSPLLNTEAFF.

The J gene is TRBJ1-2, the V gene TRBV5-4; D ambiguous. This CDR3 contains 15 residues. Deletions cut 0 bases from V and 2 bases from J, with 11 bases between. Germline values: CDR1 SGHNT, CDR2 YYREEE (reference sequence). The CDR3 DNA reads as TGTGCCAGCAGCTTGGCGGGGTCGAAGAACTATGGCTACACCTTC. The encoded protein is CASSLAGSKNYGYTF. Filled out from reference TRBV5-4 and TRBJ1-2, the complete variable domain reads ETGVTQSPTHLIKTRGQQVTLRCSSQSGHNTVSWYQQALGQGPQFIFQYYREEENGRGNFPPRFSGLQFPNYSSELNVNALELDDSALYLCASSLAGSKNYGYTFGSGTRLTVV.

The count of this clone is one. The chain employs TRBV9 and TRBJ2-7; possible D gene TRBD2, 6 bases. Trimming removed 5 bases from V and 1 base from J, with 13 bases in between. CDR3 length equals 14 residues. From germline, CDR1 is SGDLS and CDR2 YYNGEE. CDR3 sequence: CASSGGSGSYEQYF. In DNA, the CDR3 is TGTGCCAGCAGTGGGGGTAGCGGATCCTACGAGCAGTACTTC.

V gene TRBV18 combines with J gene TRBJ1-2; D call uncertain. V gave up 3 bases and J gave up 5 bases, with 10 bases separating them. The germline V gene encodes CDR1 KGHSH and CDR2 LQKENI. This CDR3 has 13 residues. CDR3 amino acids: CASSPSAPYGYTF. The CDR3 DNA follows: TGTGCCAGCTCACCGAGCGCGCCATATGGCTACACCTTC.

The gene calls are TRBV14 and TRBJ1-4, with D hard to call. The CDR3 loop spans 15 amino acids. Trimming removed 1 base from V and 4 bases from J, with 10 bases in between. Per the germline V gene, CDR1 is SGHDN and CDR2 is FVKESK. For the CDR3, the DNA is TGTGCCAGCAGCCAAGTTCCGGGTATTAATGAAAAACTGTTTTTT. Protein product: CASSQVPGINEKLFF.

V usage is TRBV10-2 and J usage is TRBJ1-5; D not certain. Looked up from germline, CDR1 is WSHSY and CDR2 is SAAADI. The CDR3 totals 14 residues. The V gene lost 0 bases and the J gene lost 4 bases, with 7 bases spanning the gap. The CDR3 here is CASSESQLNQPQHF. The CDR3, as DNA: TGCGCCAGCAGTGAGTCGCAGTTAAATCAGCCCCAGCATTTT.

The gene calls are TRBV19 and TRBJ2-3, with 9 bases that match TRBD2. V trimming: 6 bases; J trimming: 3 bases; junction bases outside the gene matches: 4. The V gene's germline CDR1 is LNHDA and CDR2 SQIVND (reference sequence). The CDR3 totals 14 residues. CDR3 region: CASRAGGRTDTQYF. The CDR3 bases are TGTGCCAGTAGAGCGGGGGGCCGTACAGATACGCAGTATTTT.

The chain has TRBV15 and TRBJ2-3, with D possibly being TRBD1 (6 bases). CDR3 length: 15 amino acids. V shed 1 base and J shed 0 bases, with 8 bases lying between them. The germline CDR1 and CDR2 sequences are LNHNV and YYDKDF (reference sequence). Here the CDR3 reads CATSRGQVSTDTQYF. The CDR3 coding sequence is TGTGCCACCAGCAGAGGACAGGTCAGCACAGATACGCAGTATTTT.

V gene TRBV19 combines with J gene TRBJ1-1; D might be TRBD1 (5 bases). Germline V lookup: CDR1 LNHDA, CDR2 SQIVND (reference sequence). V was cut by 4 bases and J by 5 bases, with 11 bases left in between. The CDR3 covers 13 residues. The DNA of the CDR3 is TGTGCCAGTAGTACCCAGGGTAGGACTGAAGCTTTCTTT. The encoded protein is CASSTQGRTEAFF.

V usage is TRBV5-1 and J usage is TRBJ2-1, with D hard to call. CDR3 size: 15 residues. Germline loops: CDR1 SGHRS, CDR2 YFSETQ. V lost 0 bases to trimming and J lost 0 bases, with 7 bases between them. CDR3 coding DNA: TGCGCCAGCAGCTTGGAAGCTAGCTCCTACAATGAGCAGTTCTTC. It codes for CASSLEASSYNEQFF.

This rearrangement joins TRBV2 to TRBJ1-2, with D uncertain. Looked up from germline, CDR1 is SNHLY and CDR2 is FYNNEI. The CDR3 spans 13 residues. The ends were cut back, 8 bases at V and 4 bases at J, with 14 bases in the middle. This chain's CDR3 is CASLSDTSYGYTF. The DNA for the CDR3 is TGTGCCAGCCTATCCGACACGAGCTATGGCTACACCTTC.

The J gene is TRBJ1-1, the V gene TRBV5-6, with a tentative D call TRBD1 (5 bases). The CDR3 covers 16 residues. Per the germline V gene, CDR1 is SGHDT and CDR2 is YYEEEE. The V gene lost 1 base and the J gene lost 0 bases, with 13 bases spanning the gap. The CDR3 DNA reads TGTGCCAGCAGCTTGACAGGCGGCCCCCTGAACACTGAAGCTTTCTTT. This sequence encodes CASSLTGGPLNTEAFF.

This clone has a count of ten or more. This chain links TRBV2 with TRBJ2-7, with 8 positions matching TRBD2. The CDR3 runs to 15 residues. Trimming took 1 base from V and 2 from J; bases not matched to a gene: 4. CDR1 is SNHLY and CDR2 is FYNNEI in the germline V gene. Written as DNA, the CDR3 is TGTGCCAGCAGTGAAGGCGGGGGGCTAGCCTACGAGCAGTACTTC. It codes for CASSEGGGLAYEQYF.

CDR3 in amino acids: CATSPLTGLAGTTSYNEQFF. The CDR3 nucleotides are TGTGCCACCAGCCCACTAACGGGACTAGCGGGAACTACTTCCTACAATGAGCAGTTCTTC. The J gene is TRBJ2-1, the V gene TRBV15; 13 bases agree with TRBD2. The V and J ends lost 5 bases and 1 base, in that order; junction bases with no gene match: 14. Germline V CDR1 and CDR2: LNHNV, YYDKDF (reference sequence). This CDR3 spans 20 amino acids.

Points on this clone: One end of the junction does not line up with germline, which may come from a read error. In DNA form, the CDR3 reads TGTGCCAGTAGTCCCGGACTAGCGGGGACAGGTACGCAGTATTTT. Protein: CASSPGLAGTGTQYF. V and J are TRBV19 and TRBJ2-3; 12 bases map to TRBD2. The CDR3 length is 15 residues. The germline V gene encodes CDR1 LNHDA and CDR2 SQIVND (reference sequence).